The T cell receptor (beta chain) under discussion was sequenced for a study of T cells expressing NK-cell markers (dated by TCRdb to the early 2020s). About the investigation overall: Roughly 8 donors provided sorted CD3+CD56+NKG2C+, CD3+CD56+NKG2C- and CD3+CD56-NKG2C+ T-cell subsets, whose TCR beta-chain repertoires were profiled. Among the eight sequenced donors, only one was HCMV-seronegative, while the other seven were HCMV-seropositive. Randomly selected healthy volunteers, three men and five women, were used as the eight sequenced donors. Illumina HiSeq 2000/2500, MiSeq or NextSeq was used to sequence libraries as 2 x 150 bp reads.

A commercial ELISA kit detecting HCMV-specific IgG in serum was used to determine HCMV serostatus. Ficoll density gradient centrifugation was used to isolate peripheral blood mononuclear cells from blood. The cysteine opens and the phenylalanine closes a CDR3 of 15 amino acids. No DNA is given. Note on this clonotype: Its binding antigen is unknown.

The paper as a whole reports these results and caveats: Those dominant clonotypes were again the most abundant among CD3+CD56-NKG2C+ cells in several donors, at roughly 28.3-60.1%. In over five donors, the dominant CD3+CD56+NKG2C+ clonotypes were among the top 10 CD8+ clonotypes and accounted for about 1.0-7.0% of CD8+ T cells. Whether the expanded NKG2C-expressing T cell clones were specific for HCMV antigens remained unclear.

The data were produced on an Illumina HiSeq 2000. The TCR beta cDNA libraries were made using 5'RACE template switching, a step that added both a universal primer site and unique molecular identifiers. Priming for cDNA synthesis came from the TCR beta constant segment, and two successive PCR amplification steps followed. As for the authors' bioinformatics: MIGEC handled demultiplexing of the reads and grouping by UMI, while MiTCR was used to assemble and quantify clonotypes. To remove erroneous sequences, TCR cDNA sequences were retained only when supported by two or more reads. Downstream repertoire analysis used the tcR package, and clonotypes were matched across fractions by CDR3 nucleotide sequence plus V segment. VDJmatch was used to annotate antigen specificity against VDJdb, with one amino acid substitution allowed in CDR3. TCRdb reprocessed the public reads and reports one entry per CDR3 protein sequence, without DNA. TCRdb, not the authors, supplied the V and J calls. Per the sample table, the count is 130,000 to 150,000 distinct CDR3 sequences. The ten largest clones add up to 9% to 15% of the sample.

Here the chain combines TRBV12-3 or TRBV12-4 and TRBJ2-5; the TRBD2 assignment by TCRdb is unverifiable without DNA. The sample taken for sequencing was blood T cells: a sorted CD56 or NKG2C T cell subset, CD4+ or CD8+ T cells, or bulk PBMC T cells (not recorded which). The source is a man younger than 35 in good health. Donor details come from another sample of the same person, matched by shared clones. For the CDR3, the sequence is CASSLDGRGKETQYF.